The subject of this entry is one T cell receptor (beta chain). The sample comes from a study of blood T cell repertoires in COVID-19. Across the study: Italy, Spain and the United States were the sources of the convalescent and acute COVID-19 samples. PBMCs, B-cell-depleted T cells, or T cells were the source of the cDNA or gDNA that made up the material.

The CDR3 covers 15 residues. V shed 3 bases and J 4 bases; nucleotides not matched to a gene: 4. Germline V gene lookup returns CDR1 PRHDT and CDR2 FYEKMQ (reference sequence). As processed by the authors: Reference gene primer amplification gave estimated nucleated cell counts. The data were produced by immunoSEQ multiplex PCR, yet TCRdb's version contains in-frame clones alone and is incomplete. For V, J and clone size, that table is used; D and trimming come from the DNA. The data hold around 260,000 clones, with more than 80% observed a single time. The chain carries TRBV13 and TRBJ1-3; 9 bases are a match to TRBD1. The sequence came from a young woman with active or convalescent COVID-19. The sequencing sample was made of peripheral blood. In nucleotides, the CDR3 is TGTGCCAGCAGCTTCATAACAGGGGGCGGAAACACCATATATTTT. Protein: CASSFITGGGNTIYF.